These 11 T cell receptor beta chains came from one sample sequenced in a study of blood T cell repertoires in COVID-19. TCRdb keeps only in-frame clones here, not all; method: immunoSEQ multiplex PCR. The table includes approximately 120,000 clones, roughly 74% detected once. The sequenced sample was peripheral blood. The receptors derive from an elderly man with COVID-19, enrolled during active disease.

J is TRBJ2-1 and V is TRBV7-2; D might be TRBD2 (5 bases). Germline loops: CDR1 SGHTA, CDR2 FQGNSA. V lost 5 bases and J lost 10, with 21 bases in between. The CDR3 is 15 amino acids. This CDR3 reads CASSPSTTALGEQFF. The DNA of the CDR3 is TGTGCCAGCAGCCCTAGCACTACAGCCCTCGGGGAGCAGTTCTTC.

The CDR3 region has the DNA TGTGCCAGCAGCTTGACGGGTCTGCTTTACAATGAGCAGTTCTTC. Protein sequence: CASSLTGLLYNEQFF. The gene calls are TRBV7-6 and TRBJ2-1; no clear D. The ends were cut back, 3 bases at V and 4 bases at J, with 13 bases in the middle. CDR1 is SGHVS, CDR2 FNYEAQ, per germline. The CDR3 contains 15 residues.

V usage is TRBV27 and J usage is TRBJ1-1; 11 nucleotides align to TRBD1. Unmatched junction bases numbered 7, after V lost 3 bases and J lost 10 bases. Germline V gene lookup returns CDR1 MNHEY and CDR2 SMNVEV (reference sequence). CDR3 length: 14 amino acids. The CDR3: CASSFGDRGFRAFF. The CDR3, as DNA: TGTGCCAGCAGTTTTGGGGACAGGGGGTTTCGAGCTTTCTTT.

This chain connects TRBV28 to TRBJ1-2, with D unresolved. Germline CDR1 is MDHEN and CDR2 is SYDVKM. CDR3 length: 15 amino acids. Trimming cost V 2 bases and J 4 bases, with 14 bases left between them. CDR3 DNA sequence: TGTGCCAGCAGTTTAGCGTCTTCGAGGTCCTATGGCTACACCTTC. Translated: CASSLASSRSYGYTF.

This chain links TRBV27 with TRBJ2-3; 14 bases fit TRBD2. There are 16 residues in the CDR3. The V gene's germline CDR1 is MNHEY and CDR2 SMNVEV (reference sequence). The V segment lost 5 bases and the J segment 7 bases; nucleotides outside the gene matches: 8. The CDR3 reads CASSQAGTSGRNTQYF. The CDR3 bases are TGTGCCAGCAGTCAAGCCGGGACTAGCGGGAGAAATACGCAGTATTTT.

V usage is TRBV29-1 and J usage is TRBJ2-3; 13 bases are a match to TRBD2. The CDR3 is made up of 15 amino acids. After removal of 6 bases from V and 4 bases from J, the junction contained 7 bases not matched to a gene. The germline V gene encodes CDR1 SQVTM and CDR2 ANQGSEA. The CDR3 nucleotides read TGCAGCGTCCTGGGACTAGCGGGACCCTCAGATACGCAGTATTTT. Translated: CSVLGLAGPSDTQYF.

This chain links TRBV4-3 with TRBJ2-4; 10 bases map to TRBD1. This CDR3 has 16 residues. Germline values: CDR1 LGHNA, CDR2 YSLEER. V lost 1 base and J lost 8; bases outside the gene matches: 8. CDR3 sequence (DNA): TGCGCCAGCAGCCAAGGTGACAGGGGGCAAGGGTACATTCAGTACTTC. It is translated as CASSQGDRGQGYIQYF.

The chain has TRBV5-1 and TRBJ2-7; TRBD2 matches at 15 bases. V shed 4 bases and J 4 bases; nucleotides not matched to a gene: 18. CDR1 and CDR2 from the germline V gene are SGHRS and YFSETQ. The CDR3 consists of 20 residues. The CDR3 DNA reads as TGCGCCAGCAGCACCGCCCGAAGGGGCGGACTAGCGGGAGGGCCGTACGAGCAGTACTTC. Residues: CASSTARRGGLAGGPYEQYF.

This clone was recorded a few times. This chain connects TRBV19 to TRBJ1-1; D is unclear. Germline values: CDR1 LNHDA, CDR2 SQIVND (reference sequence). The ends were cut back, 3 bases at V and 1 base at J, with 9 bases in the middle. CDR3 length: 14 amino acids. Here the CDR3 reads CASSILAGNTEAFF. The CDR3 coding sequence is TGTGCCAGTAGTATCCTGGCGGGGAACACTGAAGCTTTCTTT.

The chain links TRBV7-9 to TRBJ2-3; 7 bases line up with TRBD2. CDR3 length: 15 residues. From germline, CDR1 is SEHNR and CDR2 FQNEAQ (reference sequence). V lost 3 bases and J lost 7; bases outside the gene matches: 10. CDR3 DNA: TGTGCCAGCAGCTTCTCTAGTAGCGGGCAGAATACGCAGTATTTT. It codes for CASSFSSSGQNTQYF.

The chain links TRBV3-1 (or the pseudogene TRBV3-2) to TRBJ1-2; D gene uncertain. The CDR3 is 12 amino acids. V was clipped by 4 bases and J by 2 bases, with 5 bases between them. Per germline, CDR1 LGHDT and CDR2 YNNKEL (reference sequence). CDR3 residues: CASSRQNYGYTF. The CDR3 DNA follows: TGTGCCAGCAGCCGGCAGAACTATGGCTACACCTTC.